This T cell receptor beta chain came from a study of blood T cells in healthy people across ages. As to this clonotype: No antigen is known for it.

Peripheral blood from each donor was collected in a volume of 8 to 10 milliliters. Isolated PBMCs totaled at least 6 million in each sample. Study outcomes and limitations: Naive CD4+ cell counts and diversity both ran higher in long-lived than in aged donors. Shifts in expanded clonotypes may have been confounded by donor CMV status, which was unknown.

Sample-barcoded 5' priming and a J-beta primer mix drove a second PCR of roughly 6 to 12 cycles. A single record per CDR3 protein comes from TCRdb applying MiXCR to the 5' RACE reads. The sample includes about 780,000 distinct CDR3 sequences, 35% to 60% of them seen just once. Trimming cost V 7 bases and J 1 base, with 10 bases left between them. The CDR3 contains 13 residues. Germline V gene sequence: CDR1 SNHLY, CDR2 FYNNEI. Sequenced input: blood. V is TRBV2 and J is TRBJ1-1; a possible D gene is TRBD1 (5 bases). The source is an elderly man in good health. CDR3 loop: CASTRDWNTEAFF. The DNA for the CDR3 is TGTGCCAGCACTCGGGACTGGAACACTGAAGCTTTCTTT.